This entry features one T cell receptor (beta chain) sequence. The sample comes from a study of blood T cells in healthy people across ages. Trimming pared 8 bases from V and 8 bases from J, leaving 10 bases between. Germline-derived CDR1 and CDR2 are SGHAT and FQNNGV. The CDR3 extends over 11 amino acids. A J-beta primer mix and a sample-barcoded 5' primer were used in a second PCR of roughly 7 to 12 cycles. Each CDR3 protein is one row after TCRdb ran MiXCR on the 5' RACE reads. The sample has some 1,000,000 distinct CDR3 sequences, 25% seen once. Another study also made use of these data, one on T cells of mothers and their children. That work states: With the M1S primer of the second PCR, sample barcodes and 2-4 random nucleotides were added. A slight, non-significant increase in overlap was found for related mother-child pairs relative to unrelated pairs.

The specimen was blood. V gene TRBV11-2 combines with J gene TRBJ1-3; D is unresolved. The origin of this receptor is a girl aged 2 to 9 in good health. This chain's CDR3 is CASYRPHTIYF. The CDR3 coding sequence is TGTGCCAGCTACCGTCCCCACACCATATATTTT.